These 32 T cell receptor beta chains originate from one sample sequenced in a study of cytomegalovirus exposure and HLA in healthy donors. Both 60 Vbeta primers and 13 Jbeta primers went into the PCR. This table comes from immunoSEQ multiplex PCR, and its TCRdb copy is limited to in-frame clones, with some not included. Here the sample spans 150,000 to 200,000 clones, approximately 81% being singletons. Sample: PBMCs. These TCRs come from a woman in her 30s in good health and CMV-seronegative.

This chain links TRBV4-3 with TRBJ2-5; the D gene is possibly TRBD2 (6 bases). CDR3 size: 15 residues. Germline V gives CDR1 LGHNA, CDR2 YSLEER. V was cut by 0 bases and J by 7 bases, with 15 bases left in between. The CDR3 coding sequence is TGCGCCAGCAGCCAAGATTTGAACGGGGACTTGACCCAGTACTTC. The encoded protein is CASSQDLNGDLTQYF.

Here the CDR3 reads CASSSILAGVSHEQFF. The CDR3 DNA follows: TGTGCCAGCAGCTCGATACTAGCGGGAGTGAGTCATGAGCAGTTCTTC. This rearrangement joins TRBV7-2 to TRBJ2-1; 11 bases align to TRBD2. The CDR3 sequence is 16 residues long. V gave up 4 bases and J gave up 8 bases; unmatched junction bases: 10. The germline V gene encodes CDR1 SGHTA and CDR2 FQGNSA.

The rearrangement joins TRBV11-2 to TRBJ2-1; 10 bases agree with TRBD2. Germline-derived CDR1 and CDR2 are SGHAT and FQNNGV. V shed 8 bases, J shed 5 bases, and the junction held 9 bases outside the gene matches. The CDR3 runs 15 residues. Here the CDR3 DNA reads TGTGCCAGCCGTGCATGGACTAGCGGAAACAATGAGCAGTTCTTC. It codes for CASRAWTSGNNEQFF.

This chain uses TRBV19 with TRBJ1-2; tentative D call: TRBD1 (5 bases). CDR1 and CDR2 from the germline V gene are LNHDA and SQIVND (reference sequence). The CDR3 consists of 15 residues. V lost 5 bases and J 2 bases, leaving 15 bases between the germline ends. The CDR3 loop is CASSVGLNRNYGYTF. The CDR3 DNA reads as TGTGCCAGTAGTGTGGGCCTTAACAGGAACTATGGCTACACCTTC.

This rearrangement joins TRBV30 to TRBJ2-1; 7 bases align to TRBD2. There are 17 residues in the CDR3. Losses at the gene ends were 3 bases for V and 0 bases for J; bases not matched to a gene: 11. In germline, CDR1 is GTSNPN, CDR2 SVGIG (reference sequence). The DNA for the CDR3 is TGTGCCTGGAGCTCATTGGGGCGGGGGAGCTCCTACAATGAGCAGTTCTTC. Translated, it gives CAWSSLGRGSSYNEQFF.

The chain joins TRBV19 to TRBJ1-5, with TRBD1 as a possible D gene (6 bases). Looked up from germline, CDR1 is LNHDA and CDR2 is SQIVND (reference sequence). V dropped 5 bases and J dropped 5 bases, with 13 bases sitting between them. CDR3 length: 14 residues. The CDR3, as DNA: TGTGCCAGTAGTCCGGGAGGGGGTGATCAGCCCCAGCATTTT. Encoded protein: CASSPGGGDQPQHF.

This chain joins TRBV7-2 and TRBJ2-1, with a tentative D call TRBD2 (5 bases). Germline assignment: CDR1 SGHTA and CDR2 FQGNSA. Trimming took off 4 bases at V and 9 bases at J, with 10 bases between the two ends. The CDR3 loop spans 12 amino acids. The CDR3 loop reads CASSSRLTEQFF. CDR3 DNA: TGTGCCAGCAGCTCCAGACTAACTGAGCAGTTCTTC.

The chain employs TRBV15 and TRBJ2-5, with 11 bases matching TRBD2. Germline values: CDR1 LNHNV, CDR2 YYDKDF (reference sequence). This CDR3 has 17 amino acids. The V segment lost 1 base and the J segment 3 bases; nucleotides outside the gene matches: 7. The CDR3 bases are TGTGCCACCAGCAGAGGACTAGCGGGAAGTGGGAAAGAGACCCAGTACTTC. Its translation: CATSRGLAGSGKETQYF. Full variable domain (remainder filled in from reference TRBV15 and TRBJ2-5): DAMVIQNPRYQVTQFGKPVTLSCSQTLNHNVMYWYQQKSSQAPKLLFHYYDKDFNNEADTPDNFQSRRPNTSFCFLDIRSPGLGDTAMYLCATSRGLAGSGKETQYFGPGTRLLVL.

J is TRBJ2-1 and V is TRBV29-1; the match to TRBD2 covers 10 bases. The germline V gene encodes CDR1 SQVTM and CDR2 ANQGSEA. This CDR3 is built from 15 residues. Germline trimming cut 7 bases from V and 4 bases from J; bases unmatched to any gene: 10. The CDR3 coding sequence is TGCAGCGGAGCGGGAGGGGCGGGCGGGTACAATGAGCAGTTCTTC. It yields the protein CSGAGGAGGYNEQFF.

V and J are TRBV19 and TRBJ2-3, with a tentative D call TRBD2 (5 bases). With 2 bases removed from V and 5 bases from J, the gap between germline ends came to 17 bases. The length of the CDR3 is 16 residues. Germline lookup yields CDR1 LNHDA and CDR2 SQIVND (reference sequence). CDR3 sequence (DNA): TGTGCCAGTAGTATACGGCTAGCTCAAGGGCGAGATACGCAGTATTTT. It yields the protein CASSIRLAQGRDTQYF.

This chain joins TRBV4-3 and TRBJ2-5; 10 nucleotides agree with TRBD2. This CDR3 region has 16 residues. V was pared by 1 base and J by 5 bases, with 7 bases of the junction left unmatched. CDR1 and CDR2 (germline): LGHNA, YSLEER. The CDR3 DNA reads as TGCGCCAGCAGCCAAGTTGCTAGCGGGAGTTGGGAGACCCAGTACTTC. Amino acid sequence: CASSQVASGSWETQYF.

V usage is TRBV30 and J usage is TRBJ1-2; D call uncertain. The CDR3 has 14 residues. Deletions cut 6 bases from V and 3 bases from J, with 17 bases between. CDR1 GTSNPN and CDR2 SVGIG come from the germline V gene (reference sequence). CDR3 DNA: TGTGCCTGCCCCCCACCGGAGATGGACTATGGCTACACCTTC. It is translated as CACPPPEMDYGYTF.

The chain uses TRBV4-1 and TRBJ2-7; TRBD2 aligns across 9 bases. The CDR3 is made up of 17 amino acids. CDR1 and CDR2 from the germline V gene are MGHRA and YSYEKL. V shed 0 bases and J 3 bases; nucleotides not matched to a gene: 9. In DNA form, the CDR3 reads TGCGCCAGCAGCCAAGACGGATCCGGGACTAGCTTCTACGAGCAGTACTTC. Translating gives CASSQDGSGTSFYEQYF.

On this clone itself: A junction boundary mismatches the germline segment, possibly from a read error. The chain uses TRBV7-9 and TRBJ1-6; 7 bases fit TRBD1. This CDR3 has 14 residues. From germline, CDR1 is SEHNR and CDR2 FQNEAQ (reference sequence). Here the CDR3 reads CSSSSTGWNSPLHF. For the CDR3, the DNA is TGTTCCAGCAGCTCGACAGGGTGGAATTCACCCCTCCACTTT. Filled out from reference TRBV7-9 and TRBJ1-6, the complete variable domain reads DTGVSQNPRHKITKRGQNVTFRCDPISEHNRLYWYRQTLGQGPEFLTYFQNEAQLEKSRLLSDRFSAERPKGSFSTLEIQRTEQGDSAMYLCSSSSTGWNSPLHFGNGTRLTVT.

The rearrangement links TRBV5-6 to TRBJ2-5; 12 bases are shared with TRBD2. With 4 bases clipped from V and 0 bases from J, the junction kept 4 bases outside the gene matches. The CDR3 spans 16 residues. The germline CDR1 and CDR2 sequences are SGHDT and YYEEEE. CDR3 sequence reads: CASSTRLAGDQETQYF. The CDR3, as DNA: TGTGCCAGCAGCACAAGACTAGCGGGGGACCAAGAGACCCAGTACTTC.

This rearrangement joins TRBV2 to TRBJ2-7, with D possibly being TRBD1 (5 bases). V shed 4 bases and J shed 6 bases, with 13 bases lying between them. The CDR3 has 13 residues. Germline V lookup: CDR1 SNHLY, CDR2 FYNNEI. The DNA for the CDR3 is TGTGCCAGCAGTGCCAGGGAATCACTCGAGCAGTACTTC. Its protein is CASSARESLEQYF.

The chain links TRBV5-1 to TRBJ2-7, with a tentative D call TRBD1 (5 bases). The V and J ends lost 0 bases and 2 bases respectively, with 9 bases between them. CDR1 SGHRS and CDR2 YFSETQ come from the germline V gene. This CDR3 spans 14 amino acids. The CDR3 protein is CASSLAGRAYEQYF. The CDR3, as DNA: TGCGCCAGCAGCTTGGCGGGCAGGGCCTACGAGCAGTACTTC. Together with reference TRBV5-1 and TRBJ2-7, the CDR3 gives the full variable domain: KAGVTQTPRYLIKTRGQQVTLSCSPISGHRSVSWYQQTPGQGLQFLFEYFSETQRNKGNFPGRFSGRQFSNSRSEMNVSTLELGDSALYLCASSLAGRAYEQYFGPGTRLTVT.

V usage is TRBV28 and J usage is TRBJ2-1; the match to TRBD1 covers 9 bases. The junction had 2 bases not matched to a gene; V was cut back by 6 bases and J by 8 bases. From germline, CDR1 is MDHEN and CDR2 SYDVKM. CDR3 length: 12 amino acids. Here the CDR3 DNA reads TGTGCCAGCAGCCGGGACAGGGATGAGCAGTTCTTC. Encoded protein: CASSRDRDEQFF. The full variable domain, completed using reference TRBV28 and TRBJ2-1, is DVKVTQSSRYLVKRTGEKVFLECVQDMDHENMFWYRQDPGLGLRLIYFSYDVKMKEKGDIPEGYSVSREKKERFSLILESASTNQTSMYLCASSRDRDEQFFGPGTRLTVL.

Here the CDR3 reads CASSMTSGHYNEQFF. In nucleotides, the CDR3 is TGTGCCAGCAGTATGACTAGCGGGCATTACAATGAGCAGTTCTTC. V usage is TRBV6-5 and J usage is TRBJ2-1; TRBD2 matches at 10 bases. The CDR3 loop spans 15 amino acids. V lost 5 bases to trimming and J lost 4 bases; unmatched junction nucleotides: 5. CDR1 is MNHEY and CDR2 is SVGAGI in the germline V gene.

V and J are TRBV5-1 and TRBJ1-1, with TRBD1 as a possible D gene (5 bases). The CDR3 covers 12 residues. V was shortened by 0 bases and J by 7 bases, with 7 bases between the two germline ends. From germline, CDR1 is SGHRS and CDR2 YFSETQ. The DNA of the CDR3 is TGCGCCAGCAGCTTGGGACAGAATGAAGCTTTCTTT. It is translated as CASSLGQNEAFF.

This chain links TRBV7-6 with TRBJ2-7; TRBD1 is a possible D gene (5 bases). The CDR3 runs 15 residues. Trimming left V 1 base short and J 0 bases short, with 10 bases between. Germline CDR1 is SGHVS and CDR2 is FNYEAQ. The CDR3 bases are TGTGCCAGCAGCTTAGGGGCTGGGGCCTCCTACGAGCAGTACTTC. Protein: CASSLGAGASYEQYF.

The CDR3 is CASSLGGIQETQYF. CDR3 DNA sequence: TGCGCCAGCAGCTTGGGAGGAATCCAAGAGACCCAGTACTTC. The rearrangement links TRBV5-1 to TRBJ2-5, with D unresolved. CDR1 SGHRS and CDR2 YFSETQ come from the germline V gene. The CDR3 consists of 14 residues. Between the trimmed V and J ends, which lost 0 bases and 1 base, there was a span of 7 bases.

V and J are TRBV7-2 and TRBJ1-2, with a possible D match to TRBD1 (5 bases). The CDR3 covers 14 residues. Germline loops: CDR1 SGHTA, CDR2 FQGNSA. Deletions cut 3 bases from V and 3 bases from J, with 11 bases between. In DNA form, the CDR3 reads TGTGCCAGCAGCTTCGGAGGGGTGGACTATGGCTACACCTTC. Translated: CASSFGGVDYGYTF.

The gene calls are TRBV28 and TRBJ1-3, with a possible D match to TRBD1 (5 bases). Trimming took off 2 bases at V and 4 bases at J, with 9 bases between the two ends. This CDR3 is built from 14 residues. Germline CDR1 and CDR2: MDHEN and SYDVKM. The CDR3 nucleotides read TGTGCCAGCAGTTTAATACAGGCCGGAAACACCATATATTTT. Amino acids: CASSLIQAGNTIYF.

This clone was observed once. The gene calls are TRBV4-1 and TRBJ1-4; TRBD1 aligns across 9 bases. Germline values: CDR1 MGHRA, CDR2 YSYEKL. Trimming at V came to 2 bases and at J to 6 bases, leaving 22 bases not matched to a gene. The CDR3 consists of 21 residues. CDR3 sequence reads: CASSQRPDGGDRASQDEKLFF. The CDR3 region has the DNA TGCGCCAGCAGCCAAAGGCCCGACGGGGGGGACAGGGCAAGTCAGGATGAAAAACTGTTTTTT.

The DNA of the CDR3 is TGTGCCAGCAGTTACTTGGGACAGGGAAATCAGCCCCAGCATTTT. As protein: CASSYLGQGNQPQHF. The chain couples TRBV6-5 to TRBJ1-5; 9 nucleotides agree with TRBD1. The CDR3 runs to 15 residues. The V gene's germline CDR1 is MNHEY and CDR2 SVGAGI. V lost 1 base and J lost 4; bases outside the gene matches: 2.

The chain joins TRBV6-6 to TRBJ1-1; D might be TRBD1 (5 bases). The ends were cut back, 4 bases at V and 5 bases at J, with 14 bases in the middle. The germline V gene encodes CDR1 MNHNY and CDR2 SVGAGI (reference sequence). This CDR3 comprises 14 residues. CDR3 sequence (DNA): TGTGCCAGCAGTTCGCATTCCAGGGTAACTGAAGCTTTCTTT. Translated: CASSSHSRVTEAFF.

In this sample, this clone turned up a few times. The rearrangement uses TRBV2 and TRBJ1-1; tentative D call: TRBD1 (6 bases). Germline V gives CDR1 SNHLY, CDR2 FYNNEI. The CDR3 spans 17 residues. V lost 4 bases and J 3 bases, leaving 21 bases between the germline ends. CDR3 bases: TGTGCCAGCAGTGGTGATAGCGGGGGCATCAGGGACACTGAAGCTTTCTTT. It yields the protein CASSGDSGGIRDTEAFF.

This clone was seen once. The chain joins TRBV2 to TRBJ2-5, with D maybe TRBD2 (6 bases). Germline V gene data show CDR1 as SNHLY and CDR2 as FYNNEI. This CDR3 is 14 amino acids long. V lost 4 bases, J lost 5 bases, and 14 bases lay in between. In DNA, the CDR3 is TGTGCCAGCAGTGGGGGCCGACTAGGGGAGACCCAGTACTTC. This sequence encodes CASSGGRLGETQYF.

The chain uses TRBV9 and TRBJ2-7; TRBD1 matches 10 bases. J lost 3 bases, V lost 2 bases, and 5 bases had no gene match. This CDR3 is 15 amino acids long. Germline V gene data show CDR1 as SGDLS and CDR2 as YYNGEE. The CDR3 loop is CASSVGTGDFYEQYF. CDR3 coding DNA: TGTGCCAGCAGCGTTGGGACAGGGGACTTCTACGAGCAGTACTTC. The full variable domain, its missing parts supplied by reference TRBV9 and TRBJ2-7, is DSGVTQTPKHLITATGQRVTLRCSPRSGDLSVYWYQQSLDQGLQFLIQYYNGEERAKGNILERFSAQQFPDLHSELNLSSLELGDSALYFCASSVGTGDFYEQYFGPGTRLTVT.

V is TRBV7-6 and J is TRBJ2-3; TRBD1 is a possible D gene (6 bases). The CDR3 has 15 amino acids. CDR1 is SGHVS, CDR2 FNYEAQ, per germline. Trimming stripped 5 bases from V and 2 bases from J, with 14 bases between. The CDR3 here is CASSPGLGATDTQYF. The DNA of the CDR3 is TGTGCCAGCAGCCCCGGCCTGGGGGCCACAGATACGCAGTATTTT.

This chain uses TRBV5-1 with TRBJ2-5; 11 bases fit TRBD2. Germline V lookup: CDR1 SGHRS, CDR2 YFSETQ. The CDR3 runs 17 residues. Trimming at V came to 3 bases and at J to 5 bases, leaving 12 bases not matched to a gene. CDR3 residues: CASSWQPGTSGGETQYF. CDR3 DNA: TGCGCCAGCAGCTGGCAACCTGGGACTAGCGGCGGGGAGACCCAGTACTTC.